What follows describes a single T cell receptor (beta chain). No antigen is known for it. The data derive from a study of cytomegalovirus exposure and HLA in healthy donors. The PCR employed 60 Vbeta primers together with 13 Jbeta primers. Produced via immunoSEQ multiplex PCR; TCRdb's table is partial and in-frame only. This sample has 120,000 to 150,000 clones, with over 60% found just once. General observations from the study: An analysis done earlier found most TCR beta V segments productive about 90% or about 30% of the time. Accounts indicate the classifier identified cytomegalovirus status with strong specificity and sensitivity. A missense DCLRE1C variant was associated with V- and J-gene trimming of TCR beta chains in a later analysis, and an independent cohort replicated the association.

Sequencing used PBMCs. The sequence came from a man aged 40-55 years in good health and CMV-seropositive.

The CDR3 spells CASSLVGRTEEEQYF. The DNA for the CDR3 is TGTGCCAGCAGCTTAGTTGGGCGCACGGAGGAAGAGCAGTACTTC. The chain is built from TRBV7-6 and TRBJ2-7; possibly TRBD2 for D (5 bases). Trimming took off 1 base at V and 7 bases at J, with 17 bases between the two ends. The CDR3 extends over 15 amino acids. From germline, CDR1 is SGHVS and CDR2 FNYEAQ. Full variable domain (outside the CDR3, taken from reference TRBV7-6 and TRBJ2-7): GAGVSQSPRYKVTKRGQDVALRCDPISGHVSLYWYRQALGQGPEFLTYFNYEAQQDKSGLPNDRFSAERPEGSISTLTIQRTEQRDSAMYRCASSLVGRTEEEQYFGPGTRLTVT.